This is a list of T cell receptor beta chains from one sample in a study of T cell changes during pregnancy in multiple sclerosis. The protocol was immunoSEQ multiplex PCR, while the TCRdb copy is restricted to in-frame clones and leaves out a portion. There are tens of thousands of clones in the sample; about nine tenths occur only once, and around 2.2% lies in the top ten. This sample comprised peripheral blood, obtained in the third trimester of pregnancy. The source is a female donor in good health, enrolled as a control in a pregnancy study. Each CDR3 is given with its conserved first and last residue. A D gene is named only where the DNA matches it firmly. Clone size is not always given. Where it is, it says once, few, many or a class for expanded clones.

TRBD1,NA,TRBV7-3,TRBJ2-7,TGTGCCAGCAGCCCGACAGGGGATACCTACGAGCAGTACTTC,CASSPTGDTYEQYF
TRBD1,NA,TRBV28,TRBJ1-5,TGTGCCAGCAGTTCCACAGGGGGCATGGATCAGCCCCAGCATTTT,CASSSTGGMDQPQHF
NA,NA,TRBV6-6,TRBJ1-2,TGTGCCAGCAGTGAGATGACAGGCGTCTATGGCTACACCTTC,CASSEMTGVYGYTF
NA,NA,TRBV10-2,TRBJ1-1,TGCGCCAGCAGAATGGACAGTTACACTGAAGCTTTCTTT,CASRMDSYTEAFF
TRBD2,NA,TRBV7-9,TRBJ2-1,TGTGCCAGCAGCCCTGGACTAGCGGAAATCAATGAGCAGTTCTTC,CASSPGLAEINEQFF
NA,NA,TRBV2,TRBJ2-3,TGTGCCAGCAGTCTCGACACCACTAGCACAGATACGCAGTATTTT,CASSLDTTSTDTQYF
NA,once,TRBV27,TRBJ2-7,TGTGCCAGCAGTGACTTACTGGATCCAGAGGGTAGCTACGAGCAGTACTTC,CASSDLLDPEGSYEQYF
TRBD2,NA,TRBV9,TRBJ2-3,TGTGCCAGCAGCGTAGGATCAACCGGGGGGGCAGATACGCAGTATTTT,CASSVGSTGGADTQYF
NA,NA,TRBV5-1,TRBJ2-3,TGCGCCAGCAGCTTGAAAGGGGCCGTCACAGATACGCAGTATTTT,CASSLKGAVTDTQYF
NA,NA,TRBV7-9,TRBJ1-2,TGTGCCAGCAGCCCAGGGGAAGTATATGGCTACACCTTC,CASSPGEVYGYTF